The clone carrying this T cell receptor (beta chain) was seen a single time. What it binds is not known. This sample stems from a study of CD8+ T cells in alopecia areata. Study-level background: Affected scalp percentage determined the severity score of treated patients.

Trimming pared 5 bases from V and 7 bases from J, leaving 9 bases between. The germline V gene has CDR1 SGHTA and CDR2 FQGNSA. The CDR3 runs 12 residues. The sample's treatment: oral pan-JAK inhibitor, 5-10 mg twice daily. Both peripheral blood and punch biopsies of lesional scalp skin were obtained from patients who had alopecia areata. CD4+ and CD8+ T cells were sorted from PBMCs stained for CD3, CD4 and CD8. Overall study results and limits: How baseline CD8+ expansion relates to response remains uncertain (there was one nonresponder).

TCR sequencing used cDNA made by reverse transcription of extracted RNA. Some clones are missing from TCRdb's copy, which holds only in-frame ones; the method was immunoSEQ multiplex PCR. Here the sample spans about 190,000 clones, more than 55% being singletons. The input for sequencing was CD4+ T cells sorted from blood, taken at week 4, from a patient treated with tofacitinib. This chain links TRBV7-2 with TRBJ2-1, with no clear D. This clonotype originated in a human donor with alopecia areata. The CDR3 here is CASSARGNEQFF. As DNA, the CDR3 is TGTGCCAGCAGCGCCCGTGGGAATGAGCAGTTCTTC. Complete variable domain (other parts from reference TRBV7-2 and TRBJ2-1): GAGVSQSPSNKVTEKGKDVELRCDPISGHTALYWYRQSLGQGLEFLIYFQGNSAPDKSGLPSDRFSAERTGGSVSTLTIQRTQQEDSAVYLCASSARGNEQFFGPGTRLTVL.